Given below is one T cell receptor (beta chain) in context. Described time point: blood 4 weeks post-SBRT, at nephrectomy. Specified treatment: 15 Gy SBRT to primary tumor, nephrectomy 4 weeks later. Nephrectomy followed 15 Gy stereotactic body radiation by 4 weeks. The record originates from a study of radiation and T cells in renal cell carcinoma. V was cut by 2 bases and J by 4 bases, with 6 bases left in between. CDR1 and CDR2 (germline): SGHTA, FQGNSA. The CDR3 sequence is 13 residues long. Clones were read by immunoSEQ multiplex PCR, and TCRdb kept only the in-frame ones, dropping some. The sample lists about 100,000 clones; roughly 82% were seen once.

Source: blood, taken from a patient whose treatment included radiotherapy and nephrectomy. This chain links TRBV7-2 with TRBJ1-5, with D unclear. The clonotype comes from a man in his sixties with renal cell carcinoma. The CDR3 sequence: CASSLRTNQPQHF. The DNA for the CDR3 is TGTGCCAGCAGCTTAAGGACGAATCAGCCCCAGCATTTT.